The rows below give T cell receptor beta chains drawn from one sample of a study of shared clonotypes between healthy human individuals. The data were produced by immunoSEQ multiplex PCR, yet TCRdb's version contains in-frame clones alone and is incomplete. The sample holds about 1.9 million clones, around 95% seen once. The sample comprised naive CD8+ T cells from PBMCs. These receptors all come from a man aged 18 to 35 in good health. Some clones in this sample may be carry-over from other donors' samples. The CDR3 runs from the conserved cysteine through the conserved F or W. The order of the fields is J gene, V gene, clone size, D gene, CDR3 protein, CDR3 DNA. The D gene is left open where the match is weak. Rows give clone size only sometimes, using once, few, many, or a class for an expanded clone.

TRBJ1-2 TRBV13 NA NA CASSPGRGRFFGYTF TGTGCCAGCAGTCCCGGCCGGGGGAGGTTTTTTGGCTACACCTTC
TRBJ2-7 TRBV9 NA TRBD2 CASSPRGPSGRYEQYF TGTGCCAGCAGCCCCCGGGGCCCCAGCGGGAGGTACGAGCAGTACTTC
TRBJ2-7 TRBV10-2 NA TRBD2 CASSMREDEQYF TGCGCCAGCAGTATGCGGGAGGACGAGCAGTACTTC
TRBJ2-7 TRBV11-2 NA NA CASSGGSYEQYF TGTGCCAGCAGCGGAGGGTCCTACGAGCAGTACTTC
TRBJ1-1 TRBV5-5 NA NA CASSLGVGGKNTEAFF TGTGCCAGCAGCTTGGGAGTTGGGGGTAAGAACACTGAAGCTTTCTTT
TRBJ1-1 TRBV9 NA TRBD1 CASSVSGQGNTEAFF TGTGCCAGCAGCGTATCAGGACAGGGGAACACTGAAGCTTTCTTT
TRBJ2-2 TRBV25-1 NA NA CASSEFRTGGELFF TGTGCCAGCAGTGAATTTCGAACGGGCGGGGAGCTGTTTTTT
TRBJ2-7 TRBV28 NA TRBD2 CASSFRTQREGGPRYEQYF TGTGCCAGCAGTTTTAGGACCCAGCGGGAGGGGGGGCCTCGATACGAGCAGTACTTC
TRBJ1-5 TRBV5-3 NA NA CARSSRTLDQPQHF TGTGCCAGAAGCTCCCGGACCCTCGATCAGCCCCAGCATTTT
TRBJ2-2 TRBV4-2 NA NA CASSPFGQGWGTGELFF TGTGCCAGCAGCCCCTTCGGTCAGGGGTGGGGCACCGGGGAGCTGTTTTTT
TRBJ1-1 TRBV30 NA NA CAWTWVRNTEAFF TGTGCCTGGACGTGGGTGAGGAACACTGAAGCTTTCTTT
TRBJ2-6 TRBV14 NA TRBD2 CASSQGPREGLLTGANVLTF TGTGCCAGCAGCCAAGGCCCGCGGGAGGGCCTCTTGACTGGGGCCAACGTCCTGACTTTC
TRBJ2-6 TRBV11-2 once TRBD1 CASLSWDREFNVLTF TGTGCCAGTTTATCGTGGGACAGGGAGTTCAACGTCCTGACTTTC
TRBJ2-7 TRBV28 NA TRBD2 CASSWGTSGRYEQYF TGTGCCAGCAGTTGGGGGACTAGCGGGCGGTACGAGCAGTACTTC
TRBJ2-2 TRBV5-6 NA TRBD1 CASSSRTGSASTGELFF TGTGCCAGCAGCTCCCGGACAGGGTCTGCGAGCACCGGGGAGCTGTTTTTT
TRBJ2-1 TRBV7-8 NA NA CASSLTQRFLTDNEQFF TGTGCCAGCAGCTTAACACAGCGGTTCTTGACCGACAATGAGCAGTTCTTC
TRBJ2-3 TRBV27 NA NA CASSPMGAVDTQYF TGTGCCAGCAGTCCTATGGGAGCGGTAGATACGCAGTATTTT
TRBJ1-5 TRBV5-1 NA NA CASRGDSEVGNQPQHF TGCGCCAGCAGGGGGGACTCGGAGGTCGGCAATCAGCCCCAGCATTTT
TRBJ1-2 TRBV19 NA NA CASSGSRADYGYTF TGTGCCAGTAGTGGATCGAGGGCCGACTATGGCTACACCTTC
TRBJ1-1 TRBV7-9 NA TRBD1 CASSSTGGQRNTEAFF TGTGCCAGCAGCTCTACAGGGGGCCAACGGAACACTGAAGCTTTCTTT
TRBJ2-2 TRBV4-2 NA TRBD1 CASSRDLGTGGQGFRFGELFF TGTGCCAGCAGCCGCGACCTAGGGACAGGGGGCCAAGGTTTTCGTTTCGGGGAGCTGTTTTTT
TRBJ2-7 TRBV7-6 once NA CASSLDSSGSYEQYF TGTGCCAGCAGCTTAGATTCCAGCGGCTCCTACGAGCAGTACTTC
TRBJ2-1 TRBV27 NA NA CASSSWDTTYNEQFF TGTGCCAGCAGCTCTTGGGACACAACCTACAATGAGCAGTTCTTC
TRBJ2-7 TRBV29-1 NA TRBD2 CSVESGSSYEQYF TGCAGCGTTGAGAGCGGGAGTTCCTACGAGCAGTACTTC
TRBJ1-5 TRBV6-5 NA NA CASAPGQPQHF TGTGCCAGCGCACCCGGGCAGCCCCAGCATTTT
TRBJ2-5 TRBV7-9 NA NA CASSPRGGTTPGTQYF TGTGCCAGCAGCCCCCGTGGTGGGACCACTCCTGGGACCCAGTACTTC
TRBJ2-3 TRBV27 NA NA CASSLLRARTDTQYF TGTGCCAGCAGTTTACTGCGGGCCCGCACAGATACGCAGTATTTT
TRBJ1-2 TRBV12-2 NA NA CASRYPLGQANGYTF TGTGCAAGTCGCTACCCACTGGGACAGGCGAATGGCTACACCTTC